This TCR beta chain was found in a study of OX40 agonist ivuxolimab in advanced cancers. In regard to this clone: The antigen is unknown.

Study observations and caveats: At doses 0.1 to 3.0 mg/kg, CD4+ and CD8+ clones expanded.

Blood samples were obtained at baseline, cycle 4 day 1, and cycle 7 day 1. Profiled with immunoSEQ multiplex PCR; TCRdb holds only in-frame clones, not every one. The sample consists of about 58,000 clones, about 88% of them appearing once. Trimming shortened V by 3 bases and J by 5 bases, and 8 bases separated the two germline ends. Germline V gene lookup returns CDR1 MNHEY and CDR2 SVGAGI. The CDR3 is 13 residues long. The input for sequencing was CD4+ or CD8+ T cells sorted from blood, taken in a trial of the OX40 agonist ivuxolimab. The chain is built from TRBV6-5 and TRBJ2-1, with D unclear. This clonotype was sampled from an adult with an advanced solid tumor such as melanoma, head and neck, liver or kidney cancer. In DNA, the CDR3 is TGTGCCAGCAGTTATCAGTCGAACAATGAGCAGTTCTTC. As protein: CASSYQSNNEQFF.